This T cell receptor beta chain is drawn from a study of cytomegalovirus exposure and HLA in healthy donors. Both 60 Vbeta primers and 13 Jbeta primers went into the PCR. Assay: immunoSEQ multiplex PCR; the TCRdb copy retains only in-frame clones and omits some. This table holds roughly 150,000 clones, approximately 80% found once. The CDR3 totals 14 residues. V shed 3 bases and J shed 7 bases, with 13 bases lying between them. Germline-derived CDR1 and CDR2 are LNHDA and SQIVND (reference sequence). Notes on the study in general: Immune exposure was documented only through CMV serostatus. At a 0.05 false discovery rate, a later analysis found around 15,000 TCR beta sequences to be associated with HLA alleles.

Regarding this clone: Its antigen remains unidentified.

Healthy individuals who donated bone marrow served as the donors. The receptor's source is a woman between 40 and 55 years old in good health and CMV-seropositive. This chain connects TRBV19 to TRBJ1-5, with D perhaps TRBD1 (5 bases). Sequenced input: PBMCs. CDR3 loop: CASSIGGLTQPQHF. The CDR3 DNA reads as TGTGCCAGTAGTATCGGGGGACTTACCCAGCCCCAGCATTTT. Complete variable domain (other parts from reference TRBV19 and TRBJ1-5): DGGITQSPKYLFRKEGQNVTLSCEQNLNHDAMYWYRQDPGQGLRLIYYSQIVNDFQKGDIAEGYSVSREKKESFPLTVTSAQKNPTAFYLCASSIGGLTQPQHFGDGTRLSIL.